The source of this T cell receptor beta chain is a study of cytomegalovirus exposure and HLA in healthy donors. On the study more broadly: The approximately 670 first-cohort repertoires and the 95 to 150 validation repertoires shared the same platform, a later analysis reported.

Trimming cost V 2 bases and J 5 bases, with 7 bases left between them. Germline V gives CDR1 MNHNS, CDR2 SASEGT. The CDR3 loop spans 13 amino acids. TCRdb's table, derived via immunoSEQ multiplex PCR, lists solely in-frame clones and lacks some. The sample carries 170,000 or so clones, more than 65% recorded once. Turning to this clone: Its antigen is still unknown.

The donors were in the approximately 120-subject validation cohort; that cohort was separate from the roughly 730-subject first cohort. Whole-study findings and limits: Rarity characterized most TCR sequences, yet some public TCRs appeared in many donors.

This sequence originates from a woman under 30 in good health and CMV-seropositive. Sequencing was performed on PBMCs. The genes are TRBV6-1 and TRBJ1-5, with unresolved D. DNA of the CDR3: TGTGCCAGCAGTGAAACTTCCCATCAGCCCCAGCATTTT. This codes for CASSETSHQPQHF.